What follows is one TCR beta chain and its context. Its antigen remains unknown. The data were taken from a study of blood T cells in healthy people across ages. Overall study findings and caveats: Whereas aged donors had fewer naive CD4+ cells, long-lived donors had more of them and higher diversity.

The second PCR ran about 6 to 12 cycles with a sample-barcoded 5' primer and J-beta primers. A tag from a template-switch adaptor with 12 random nucleotides marked each cDNA molecule. TCRdb ran MiXCR on the 5' RACE reads and lists one entry per CDR3 protein. The sample lists about 680,000 distinct CDR3 sequences, about half occurring once. V lost 1 base to trimming and J lost 8 bases, with 9 bases between them. CDR3 length equals 14 residues. The germline V gene has CDR1 MDHEN and CDR2 SYDVKM. This chain joins TRBV28 and TRBJ2-6; D gene unclear. This TCR was recovered from a woman in her sixties or seventies in good health. The sequenced sample consisted of blood. The CDR3 loop is CASSLSGGSNVLTF. As DNA, the CDR3 is TGTGCCAGCAGTTTATCGGGTGGTTCCAACGTCCTGACTTTC.